These 28 T cell receptor beta chains originate from one sample sequenced in a study of CD8 T cells in Susac syndrome. With random hexamers, reverse transcription was performed on roughly 0.45 to 1 ug of RNA. MiXCR, applied by TCRdb to the immunoSEQ multiplex PCR reads, yields one record per CDR3 protein. In the table there are tens of thousands of distinct CDR3 sequences, about 95% of which are singletons. The sequenced sample consisted of CD8+ T cells from PBMCs. The receptors here all came from a human donor with Susac syndrome.

The chain recombines TRBV7-2 with TRBJ2-1; possibly TRBD2 for D (5 bases). Germline values: CDR1 SGHTA, CDR2 FQGNSA. The CDR3 has 16 residues. Trimming took off 5 bases at V and 0 bases at J, with 14 bases between the two ends. The CDR3 coding sequence is TGTGCCAGCAGCCCCCGGCTAGGGAGCTCCTACAATGAGCAGTTCTTC. Amino acid sequence: CASSPRLGSSYNEQFF.

V usage is TRBV27 and J usage is TRBJ2-7; 7 bases map to TRBD1. This CDR3 contains 14 residues. J gave up 2 bases and V 0 bases, and 1 base lay outside the gene matches. The germline CDR1 and CDR2 sequences are MNHEY and SMNVEV (reference sequence). The CDR3 coding sequence is TGTGCCAGCAGTTTATCGACAGGGCCCTACGAGCAGTACTTC. The encoded protein is CASSLSTGPYEQYF.

The V and J genes are TRBV27 and TRBJ1-1; D is undetermined. Germline-derived CDR1 and CDR2 are MNHEY and SMNVEV (reference sequence). This CDR3 comprises 14 residues. V was trimmed by 6 bases and J by 1 base, leaving 12 bases between them. The CDR3 loop reads CASSRSGSNTEAFF. In DNA form, the CDR3 reads TGTGCCAGCAGCCGATCGGGATCGAACACTGAAGCTTTCTTT.

This chain links TRBV29-1 with TRBJ1-2; the match to TRBD1 covers 7 bases. The V segment lost 5 bases and the J segment 1 base; nucleotides outside the gene matches: 7. From germline, CDR1 is SQVTM and CDR2 ANQGSEA. The CDR3 runs 14 residues. The CDR3 is CSVIIQGRNYGYTF. DNA of the CDR3: TGCAGCGTTATCATACAGGGGCGTAACTATGGCTACACCTTC.

The chain links TRBV14 to TRBJ2-1; TRBD2 matches at 8 bases. CDR1 is SGHDN, CDR2 FVKESK, per germline. This CDR3 region has 19 residues. The junction had 19 bases not matched to a gene; V was cut back by 0 bases and J by 9 bases. CDR3 DNA sequence: TGTGCCAGCAGCCAAGAATCTCCCATAGCGGGGAGGGCCTGGATTGAGCAGTTCTTC. It yields the protein CASSQESPIAGRAWIEQFF.

The rearrangement joins TRBV24-1 to TRBJ2-2; 11 bases align to TRBD2. The germline V gene encodes CDR1 KGHDR and CDR2 SFDVKD. This CDR3 contains 18 residues. V was clipped by 5 bases and J by 5 bases; unmatched bases: 12. The CDR3 region has the DNA TGTGCCACCAGTGGCCCCTCCGGGACTAGCGGAAGGACCGGGGAGCTGTTTTTT. Amino acids: CATSGPSGTSGRTGELFF.

The V and J genes are TRBV5-6 and TRBJ2-7; 9 nucleotides align to TRBD1. This CDR3 is built from 15 residues. V lost 4 bases, J lost 3 bases, and 8 bases stayed unmatched. Per germline, CDR1 SGHDT and CDR2 YYEEEE. CDR3 protein: CASSRTGATLYEQYF. CDR3 in DNA: TGTGCCAGCAGCCGGACAGGGGCGACGCTCTACGAGCAGTACTTC. Using reference TRBV5-6 and TRBJ2-7 for the parts outside the CDR3, the full variable domain is DAGVTQSPTHLIKTRGQQVTLRCSPKSGHDTVSWYQQALGQGPQFIFQYYEEEERQRGNFPDRFSGHQFPNYSSELNVNALLLGDSALYLCASSRTGATLYEQYFGPGTRLTVT.

The V call is TRBV6-1, the J call TRBJ2-7; D gene ambiguous. With 1 base removed from V and 3 bases from J, the gap between germline ends came to 7 bases. Germline CDR1 MNHNS, CDR2 SASEGT. The CDR3 totals 13 residues. CDR3 nucleotides: TGTGCCAGCAGTGAAGAGGCGTACTACGAGCAGTACTTC. Protein sequence: CASSEEAYYEQYF.

CDR3 nucleotides: TGCACCAGCAGCAACCGTCAGGGCCACGACAATGAGCAGTTCTTC. Translating gives CTSSNRQGHDNEQFF. The chain employs TRBV1 and TRBJ2-1; TRBD2, the table's D call, lacks a check against the DNA. TRBV1 has pseudogene status. The CDR3 loop spans 15 amino acids.

In its sample, this clonotype was seen a few times. The chain carries TRBV30 and TRBJ2-1; D is perhaps TRBD2 (5 bases). From germline, CDR1 is GTSNPN and CDR2 SVGIG (reference sequence). Between the trimmed V and J ends, which lost 1 base and 2 bases, there was a span of 9 bases. This CDR3 has 14 residues. Here the CDR3 reads CAWSGEGPYNEQFF. In DNA form, the CDR3 reads TGTGCCTGGAGTGGCGAGGGCCCCTACAATGAGCAGTTCTTC.

The genes are TRBV20-1 and TRBJ2-7; 7 bases map to TRBD1. Germline loops: CDR1 DFQATT, CDR2 SNEGSKA (reference sequence). V was clipped by 5 bases and J by 4 bases; unmatched bases: 5. The length of the CDR3 is 12 residues. The DNA of the CDR3 is TGCAGTGCTGGGGACAGTACTTACGAGCAGTACTTC. It translates to CSAGDSTYEQYF.

The chain couples TRBV14 to TRBJ2-7; D possibly matches TRBD1 or TRBD2 (5 bases each). V was clipped by 2 bases and J by 3 bases, with 14 bases between them. The CDR3 loop spans 15 amino acids. CDR1 is SGHDN, CDR2 FVKESK, per germline. The DNA of the CDR3 is TGTGCCAGCAGCCAAACATGGGACGGCAACTACGAGCAGTACTTC. It is translated as CASSQTWDGNYEQYF.

The chain couples TRBV4-3 to TRBJ2-1; 7 positions agree with TRBD2. Germline CDR1 is LGHNA and CDR2 is YSLEER. The CDR3 runs 18 residues. J gave up 0 bases and V 0 bases, and 8 bases lay outside the gene matches. CDR3 DNA: TGCGCCAGCAGCCAAGATAGACTAGCATCGAGCTCCTACAATGAGCAGTTCTTC. Its protein is CASSQDRLASSSYNEQFF.

V and J are TRBV5-6 and TRBJ2-1; 11 bases are shared with TRBD2. Germline V gene data show CDR1 as SGHDT and CDR2 as YYEEEE. The CDR3 length is 15 residues. The ends lost 2 bases at V and 5 bases at J; junction bases unmatched: 3. Here the CDR3 DNA reads TGTGCCAGCAGCTTAATAGCGGGAGGGCACAATGAGCAGTTCTTC. This sequence encodes CASSLIAGGHNEQFF.

V usage is TRBV3-1 and J usage is TRBJ2-1; D perhaps matches TRBD2 (5 bases). The CDR3 totals 14 residues. Germline assignment: CDR1 LGHDT and CDR2 YNNKEL (reference sequence). V was clipped by 0 bases and J by 5 bases, with 8 bases between them. CDR3 in amino acids: CASSQELRDNEQFF. The CDR3 DNA reads as TGTGCCAGCAGCCAAGAATTGCGGGACAATGAGCAGTTCTTC.

This chain uses TRBV13 with TRBJ2-2, with 9 bases aligning to TRBD1. CDR1 and CDR2 from the germline V gene are PRHDT and FYEKMQ (reference sequence). This CDR3 comprises 15 residues. J lost 0 bases, V lost 6 bases, and 2 bases had no gene match. CDR3 nucleotide sequence: TGTGCCAGCAGTTGGGACAGGGCGAACACCGGGGAGCTGTTTTTT. This sequence encodes CASSWDRANTGELFF.

The chain couples TRBV4-1 to TRBJ2-2; D remains unclear. The CDR3 runs 15 residues. V lost 1 base and J lost 5, with 11 bases in between. Germline V gene lookup returns CDR1 MGHRA and CDR2 YSYEKL. CDR3 DNA sequence: TGCGCCAGCAGCCAAGTATTAGGCGCGACCGGGGAGCTGTTTTTT. Amino acid sequence: CASSQVLGATGELFF.

This CDR3 reads CSARKQGQGAWNEQFF. CDR3 coding DNA: TGCAGTGCTAGAAAGCAAGGACAGGGGGCTTGGAATGAGCAGTTCTTC. V and J are TRBV20-1 and TRBJ2-1, with TRBD1 matching 11 bases. The J segment lost 7 bases and the V segment lost 2 bases, leaving 10 bases of the junction unmatched. This CDR3 comprises 16 residues. Per germline, CDR1 DFQATT and CDR2 SNEGSKA (reference sequence).

The genes are TRBV5-1 and TRBJ2-1; TRBD2 might be the D (5 bases). Germline assignment: CDR1 SGHRS and CDR2 YFSETQ. V was clipped by 4 bases and J by 1 base, with 12 bases between them. This CDR3 has 15 residues. The CDR3: CASSPSLSSYNEQFF. The CDR3 bases are TGCGCCAGCAGCCCTAGCCTTTCTTCCTACAATGAGCAGTTCTTC.

V gene TRBV5-1 combines with J gene TRBJ2-3; 8 positions agree with TRBD2. V was clipped by 1 base and J by 4 bases; unmatched bases: 2. Per germline, CDR1 SGHRS and CDR2 YFSETQ. The CDR3 runs to 14 residues. The CDR3 protein is CASSLTGGPDTQYF. The CDR3 DNA reads as TGCGCCAGCAGCTTGACGGGAGGGCCAGATACGCAGTATTTT. The full variable domain, in which reference TRBV5-1 and TRBJ2-3 provide the parts outside the CDR3, is KAGVTQTPRYLIKTRGQQVTLSCSPISGHRSVSWYQQTPGQGLQFLFEYFSETQRNKGNFPGRFSGRQFSNSRSEMNVSTLELGDSALYLCASSLTGGPDTQYFGPGTRLTVL.

V gene TRBV29-1 combines with J gene TRBJ2-2; 8 bases fit TRBD2. The CDR3 has 13 residues. With V trimmed by 6 bases and J by 3 bases, 3 bases remained unmatched. The germline gives CDR1 SQVTM, CDR2 ANQGSEA. CDR3 sequence (DNA): TGCAGCGTACTAGCGGAGCACACCGGGGAGCTGTTTTTT. Its protein is CSVLAEHTGELFF.

The chain employs TRBV14 and TRBJ2-7, with a possible D match to TRBD2 (7 bases). The V end lost 4 bases, the J end lost 9 bases, and 16 bases lay between the germline ends. Germline V CDR1 and CDR2: SGHDN, FVKESK. The CDR3 has 13 residues. The CDR3 here is CASSPFGGQGQYF. The CDR3 region has the DNA TGTGCCAGCAGCCCCTTCGGGGGGCAGGGGCAGTACTTC.

This chain links TRBV19 with TRBJ2-5; no firm D call. Germline values: CDR1 LNHDA, CDR2 SQIVND (reference sequence). The CDR3 contains 15 residues. V lost 3 bases and J lost 2, with 13 bases in between. The CDR3 spells CASSMIIHAQETQYF. The DNA of the CDR3 is TGTGCCAGTAGTATGATTATACACGCTCAAGAGACCCAGTACTTC.

This chain uses TRBV9 with TRBJ2-3, with 10 bases identical to TRBD2. Per the germline V gene, CDR1 is SGDLS and CDR2 is YYNGEE. The CDR3 spans 14 residues. V shed 0 bases, J shed 6 bases, and the junction held 1 base outside the gene matches. The DNA for the CDR3 is TGTGCCAGCAGCGTAGCTAGCGGGAGTGATACGCAGTATTTT. Translated, it gives CASSVASGSDTQYF.

The chain employs TRBV20-1 and TRBJ1-2; TRBD1 might be the D (6 bases). CDR1 and CDR2 (germline): DFQATT, SNEGSKA (reference sequence). Trimming cost V 0 bases and J 0 bases, with 8 bases left between them. This CDR3 comprises 14 residues. In nucleotides, the CDR3 is TGCAGTGCTAGAGAGACAGGCTCTAACTATGGCTACACCTTC. As protein: CSARETGSNYGYTF.

The count of this clonotype is one. The genes are TRBV29-1 and TRBJ1-1; D remains ambiguous. V was pared by 0 bases and J by 4 bases, with 9 bases between. The CDR3 totals 13 residues. Per the germline V gene, CDR1 is SQVTM and CDR2 is ANQGSEA. CDR3 bases: TGCAGCGTTGAAGAGGGTTTGGGCACTGAAGCTTTCTTT. It specifies CSVEEGLGTEAFF.

This clonotype was seen once. V usage is TRBV27 and J usage is TRBJ2-1, with D possibly TRBD1 on 5 matching bases. The CDR3 spans 15 residues. Germline lookup yields CDR1 MNHEY and CDR2 SMNVEV (reference sequence). V was pared by 2 bases and J by 1 base, with 9 bases between. In DNA, the CDR3 is TGTGCCAGCAGTTTAGCAGGGTTTTCCTACAATGAGCAGTTCTTC. Encoded protein: CASSLAGFSYNEQFF.

The sample holds one count of this clonotype. The chain uses TRBV9 and TRBJ1-2; no clear D gene. Germline V gene sequence: CDR1 SGDLS, CDR2 YYNGEE. The CDR3 is made up of 12 amino acids. V was shortened by 0 bases and J by 1 base, with 1 base between the two germline ends. This CDR3 is CASSVDNYGYTF. CDR3 nucleotides: TGTGCCAGCAGCGTAGATAACTATGGCTACACCTTC.